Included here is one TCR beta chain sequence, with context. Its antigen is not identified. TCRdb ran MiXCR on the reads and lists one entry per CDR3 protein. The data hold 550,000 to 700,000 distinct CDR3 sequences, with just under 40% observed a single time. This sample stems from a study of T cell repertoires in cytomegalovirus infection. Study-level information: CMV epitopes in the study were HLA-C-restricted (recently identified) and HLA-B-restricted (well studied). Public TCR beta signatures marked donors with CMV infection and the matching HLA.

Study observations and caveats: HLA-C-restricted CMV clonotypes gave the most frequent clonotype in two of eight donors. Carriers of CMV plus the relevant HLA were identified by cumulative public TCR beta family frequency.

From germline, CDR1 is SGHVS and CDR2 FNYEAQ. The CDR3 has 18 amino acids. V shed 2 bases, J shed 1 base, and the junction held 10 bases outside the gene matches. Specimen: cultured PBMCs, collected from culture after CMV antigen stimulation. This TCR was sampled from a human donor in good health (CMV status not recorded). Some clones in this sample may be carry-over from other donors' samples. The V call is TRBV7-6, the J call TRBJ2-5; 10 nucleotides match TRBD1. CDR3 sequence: CASSLRIRTGGVQETQYF. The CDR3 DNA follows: TGTGCCAGCAGCTTACGGATCCGGACAGGGGGAGTCCAAGAGACCCAGTACTTC.